The clone carrying this T cell receptor (beta chain) is medium-sized within its sample. What it recognizes is unknown. From the RACE reads, TCRdb called clonotypes with MiXCR, one entry per CDR3 protein. The table includes 95,000 or so distinct CDR3 sequences, roughly a tenth detected once. The sample originates from a study of human T cells and chemical hapten exposure. The study's findings and limits: All donors were alopecia patients, so their immunity may differ from that of healthy people.

The CDR3 has 12 residues. With 6 bases removed from V and 0 bases from J, the gap between germline ends came to 4 bases. Time point: patch test 1, 2 weeks after DPC sensitization. The treatment here: therapeutic diphenylcyclopropenone sensitization with weekly scalp DPC. This material consisted of whole blood, taken in connection with sensitization to the hapten diphenylcyclopropenone (DPC). The chain is built from TRBV12-3 or TRBV12-4 and TRBJ2-3, with no clear D. The sequence derives from a man in his forties with alopecia areata. Some clones in this sample may be carry-over from other donors' samples. CDR3 sequence (DNA): TGTGCCAGCAGCTTAAGCACAGATACGCAGTATTTT. Translated: CASSLSTDTQYF.